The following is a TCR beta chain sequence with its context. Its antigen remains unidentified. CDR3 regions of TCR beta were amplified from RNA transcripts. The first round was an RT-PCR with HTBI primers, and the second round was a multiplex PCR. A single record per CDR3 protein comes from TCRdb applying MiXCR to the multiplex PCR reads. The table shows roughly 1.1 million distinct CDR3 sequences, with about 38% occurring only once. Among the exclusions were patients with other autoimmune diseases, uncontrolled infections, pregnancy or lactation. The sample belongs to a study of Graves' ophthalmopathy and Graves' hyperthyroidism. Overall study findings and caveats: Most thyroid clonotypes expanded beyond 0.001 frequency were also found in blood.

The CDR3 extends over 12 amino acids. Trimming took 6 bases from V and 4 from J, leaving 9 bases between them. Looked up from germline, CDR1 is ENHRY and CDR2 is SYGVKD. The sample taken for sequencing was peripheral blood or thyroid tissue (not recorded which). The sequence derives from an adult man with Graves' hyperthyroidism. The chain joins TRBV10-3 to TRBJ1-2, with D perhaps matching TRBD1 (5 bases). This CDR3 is CAIRAGTYGYTF. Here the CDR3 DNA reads TGTGCCATCAGGGCGGGGACCTATGGCTACACCTTC.